The rows below give T cell receptor beta chains drawn from one sample of a study of blood T cell repertoires in COVID-19. Data came from immunoSEQ multiplex PCR; TCRdb stores just in-frame clones and leaves some out. Found here are approximately 240,000 clones, over 80% of them singletons; the top ten hold less than 2.5%. Specimen: PBMCs or T cells enriched from blood (not recorded which). The receptors were sampled from a woman aged 18 to 35 who had recovered from COVID-19. Each CDR3 is given with its conserved first and last residue. D genes are given only for firm matches. Rows may omit the clone size; those that give it use once, few, many or a size class.

CDR3 | DNA | J | V | D | size
CASSSTSGRSEQYF | TGTGCCAGCAGTTCGACTAGCGGCCGGTCAGAGCAGTACTTC | TRBJ2-7 | TRBV6-5 | TRBD2 | -
CASSFSPGGETQYF | TGTGCCAGCAGTTTTAGTCCGGGAGGGGAGACCCAGTACTTC | TRBJ2-5 | TRBV28 | TRBD2 | -
CASSPFGGTDTQYF | TGTGCCAGCAGCCCCTTCGGGGGGACAGATACGCAGTATTTT | TRBJ2-3 | TRBV7-9 | TRBD2 | -
CASSLSGNQETQYF | TGTGCCAGCAGTTTATCGGGGAACCAAGAGACCCAGTACTTC | TRBJ2-5 | TRBV28 | - | -
CASTLGGLGSGNTIYF | TGTGCCAGCACCCTCGGGGGTCTCGGGTCTGGAAACACCATATATTTT | TRBJ1-3 | TRBV27 | - | -
CATSRPGQGRNEQFF | TGTGCCACCAGCAGACCGGGACAGGGTAGGAATGAGCAGTTCTTC | TRBJ2-1 | TRBV15 | TRBD1 | -
CASSQKLGPYEQYF | TGCGCCAGCAGCCAGAAGTTGGGGCCATACGAGCAGTACTTC | TRBJ2-7 | TRBV5-1 | - | -
CASSFILSRRGTYEQYF | TGTGCCAGCAGTTTCATCTTGTCCCGTCGGGGGACCTACGAGCAGTACTTC | TRBJ2-7 | TRBV28 | - | -
CASSFRGLSYNEQFF | TGTGCCAGCAGCTTCCGGGGTTTATCCTACAATGAGCAGTTCTTC | TRBJ2-1 | TRBV5-5 | - | -
CASSLAMGLAGNEQFF | TGTGCCAGCAGCTTAGCGATGGGACTAGCGGGGAATGAGCAGTTCTTC | TRBJ2-1 | TRBV7-8 | TRBD2 | -
CASSQVPLGRGSGNTIYF | TGTGCCAGCAGCCAAGTTCCCCTGGGCAGGGGATCGGGAAACACCATATATTTT | TRBJ1-3 | TRBV4-2 | - | -
CASSQQGRGYGYTF | TGCGCCAGCAGCCAACAGGGGCGCGGCTATGGCTACACCTTC | TRBJ1-2 | TRBV4-3 | - | once
CASIPGVGRSYNSPLHF | TGTGCCAGCATTCCCGGGGTAGGACGGAGCTATAATTCACCCCTCCACTTT | TRBJ1-6 | TRBV28 | - | -